A single sample gave rise to the 2 T cell receptor beta chains below, sequenced in a study of Ad26.COV2.S vaccination and SARS-CoV-2 variants. Stated treatment: about 20 received Ad26.COV2.S at low or high dose, single or two shots; about 5 received placebo; per-sample allocation not given. The study sampled participants on day 63 after the first vaccine or placebo injection. The assay was immunoSEQ multiplex PCR, and TCRdb's table has in-frame clones only and misses some. The sample consists of about 480,000 clones, 70% to 90% of them appearing once. This specimen was peripheral blood, taken in a trial of Ad26.COV2.S vaccine versus placebo. Receptor source: a person aged 18-60 years who received the Ad26.COV2.S COVID-19 vaccine or a placebo.

This sequence joins TRBV19 and TRBJ1-6; unclear D gene. V lost 5 bases, J lost 0 bases, and 8 bases lay in between. CDR1 and CDR2 from the germline V gene are LNHDA and SQIVND (reference sequence). The CDR3 sequence is 15 residues long. The CDR3 bases are TGTGCCAGTAGTTCGGGTAACTCCTATAATTCACCCCTCCACTTT. It yields the protein CASSSGNSYNSPLHF.

This sequence joins TRBV29-1 and TRBJ1-1; possibly TRBD1 for D (6 bases). V lost 6 bases and J lost 3, with 14 bases in between. CDR3 length: 13 amino acids. The V gene's germline CDR1 is SQVTM and CDR2 ANQGSEA. This CDR3 reads CSVPTQGHTEAFF. The CDR3 DNA sequence: TGCAGCGTACCAACACAGGGTCACACTGAAGCTTTCTTT.